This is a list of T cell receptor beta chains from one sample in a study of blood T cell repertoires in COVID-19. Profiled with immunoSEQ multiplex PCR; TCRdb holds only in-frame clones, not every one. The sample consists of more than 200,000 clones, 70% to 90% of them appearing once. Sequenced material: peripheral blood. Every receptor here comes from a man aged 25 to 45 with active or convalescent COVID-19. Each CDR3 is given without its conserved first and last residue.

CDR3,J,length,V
ASSFDRSYGYT,TRBJ1-2,11,TRBV7-2
ASSLLGGTNEKLF,TRBJ1-4,13,TRBV5-1
ASSESSGGALNEQF,TRBJ2-1,14,TRBV19
ASSVDRESYEQF,TRBJ2-1,12,TRBV19
ASSPSGQGFGKLF,TRBJ1-4,13,TRBV6-5
AWSGDNPGAEQF,TRBJ2-1,12,TRBV30
ASSRSQGEVTEAF,TRBJ1-1,13,TRBV4-3
ASSPPGANYGYT,TRBJ1-2,12,TRBV18
ASSDRVQTEAF,TRBJ1-1,11,TRBV6-1
SVSRDRGNQETQY,TRBJ2-5,13,TRBV29-1
ASSLTTDRVQPQH,TRBJ1-5,13,TRBV27
ASSLFGTSGNGELF,TRBJ2-2,14,TRBV27
ASSEFGQGWNYGYT,TRBJ1-2,14,TRBV6-1
ASSPEGLAGSNEQF,TRBJ2-1,14,TRBV6-4
ASTRQWATLH,TRBJ1-6,10,TRBV7-8
ASSTGQTNYGYT,TRBJ1-2,12,TRBV6-5
ASSIRGLAGGLGTDTQY,TRBJ2-3,17,TRBV19
ASSLAASGVEQF,TRBJ2-1,12,TRBV5-4
ASSIGVGNTIY,TRBJ1-3,11,TRBV11-3
ASSEGPQVSGNTIY,TRBJ1-3,14,TRBV2
ASRDQGQGSYGYT,TRBJ1-2,13,TRBV7-9
ASSLDYREKAETQY,TRBJ2-5,14,TRBV5-1
ASSSGSGDTEAF,TRBJ1-1,12,TRBV27
ASSLGETGLAGNTIY,TRBJ1-3,15,TRBV11-2
ASTMTGADTEAF,TRBJ1-1,12,TRBV6-5
ASSTSGGNYGYT,TRBJ1-2,12,TRBV6-5
ASSPGPPTGELF,TRBJ2-2,12,TRBV18
ASSQEEDSYSYEQY,TRBJ2-7,14,TRBV4-2
ASSSAGARITYEQY,TRBJ2-7,14,TRBV27
ASSLDPGGINQPQH,TRBJ1-5,14,TRBV5-1
AISDGDRATDSNQPQH,TRBJ1-5,16,TRBV10-3
ASSPPLTGVQETQY,TRBJ2-5,14,TRBV28